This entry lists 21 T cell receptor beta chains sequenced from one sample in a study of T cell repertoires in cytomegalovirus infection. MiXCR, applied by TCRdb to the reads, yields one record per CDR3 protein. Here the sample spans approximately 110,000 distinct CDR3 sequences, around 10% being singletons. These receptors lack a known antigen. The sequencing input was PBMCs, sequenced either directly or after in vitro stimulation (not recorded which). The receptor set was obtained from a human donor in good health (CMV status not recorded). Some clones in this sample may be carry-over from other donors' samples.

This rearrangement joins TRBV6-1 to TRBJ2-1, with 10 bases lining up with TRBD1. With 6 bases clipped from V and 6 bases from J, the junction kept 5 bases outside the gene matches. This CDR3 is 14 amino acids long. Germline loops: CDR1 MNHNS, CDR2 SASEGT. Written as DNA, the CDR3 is TGTGCCAGCAGGAGGGACAGGGGAGTCAATGAGCAGTTCTTC. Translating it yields CASRRDRGVNEQFF.

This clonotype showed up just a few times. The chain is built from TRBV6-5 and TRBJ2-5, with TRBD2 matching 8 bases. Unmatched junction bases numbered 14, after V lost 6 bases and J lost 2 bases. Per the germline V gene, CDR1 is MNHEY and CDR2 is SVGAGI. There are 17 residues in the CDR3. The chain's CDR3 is CASSYLGLAGRQETQYF. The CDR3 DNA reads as TGTGCCAGCAGCTACCTAGGGCTAGCGGGCCGACAAGAGACCCAGTACTTC.

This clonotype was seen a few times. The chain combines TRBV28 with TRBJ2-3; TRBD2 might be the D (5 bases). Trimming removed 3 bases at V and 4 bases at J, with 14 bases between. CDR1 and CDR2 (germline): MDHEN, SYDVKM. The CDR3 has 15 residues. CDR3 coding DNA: TGTGCCAGCAGTTTCTCCCGGGCCGGGGCAGATACGCAGTATTTT. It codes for CASSFSRAGADTQYF.

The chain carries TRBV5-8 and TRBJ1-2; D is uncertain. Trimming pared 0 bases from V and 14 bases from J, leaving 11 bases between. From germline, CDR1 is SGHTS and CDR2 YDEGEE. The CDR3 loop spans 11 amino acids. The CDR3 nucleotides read TGTGCCAGCAGCTTGGAATGGGTGGCTACCTTC. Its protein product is CASSLEWVATF. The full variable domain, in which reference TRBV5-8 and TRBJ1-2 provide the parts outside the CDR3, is EAGVTQSPTHLIKTRGQQATLRCSPISGHTSVYWYQQALGLGLQFLLWYDEGEERNRGNFPPRFSGRQFPNYSSELNVNALELEDSALYLCASSLEWVATFGSGTRLTVV.

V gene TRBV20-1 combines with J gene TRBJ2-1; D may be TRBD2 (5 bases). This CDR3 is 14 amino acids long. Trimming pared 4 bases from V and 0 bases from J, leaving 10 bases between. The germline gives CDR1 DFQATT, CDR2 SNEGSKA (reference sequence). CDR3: CSANGLYSYNEQFF. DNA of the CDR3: TGCAGTGCTAACGGACTTTACTCCTACAATGAGCAGTTCTTC.

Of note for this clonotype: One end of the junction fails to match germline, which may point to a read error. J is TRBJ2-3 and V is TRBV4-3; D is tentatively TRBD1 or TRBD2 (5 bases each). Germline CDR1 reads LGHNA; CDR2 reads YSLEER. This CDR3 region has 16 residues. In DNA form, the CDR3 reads TGCGCCAGCAGCCAAGCGGTGGGACCCATCACAGATACGCAGTGTTTT. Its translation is CASSQAVGPITDTQCF.

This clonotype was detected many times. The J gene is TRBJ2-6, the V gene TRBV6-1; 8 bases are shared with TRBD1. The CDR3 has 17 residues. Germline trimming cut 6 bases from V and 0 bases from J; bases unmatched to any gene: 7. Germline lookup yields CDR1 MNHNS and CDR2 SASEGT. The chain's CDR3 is CASSRRGRSSGANVLTF. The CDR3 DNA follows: TGTGCCAGCAGCCGCAGGGGGCGGAGCTCTGGGGCCAACGTCCTGACTTTC.

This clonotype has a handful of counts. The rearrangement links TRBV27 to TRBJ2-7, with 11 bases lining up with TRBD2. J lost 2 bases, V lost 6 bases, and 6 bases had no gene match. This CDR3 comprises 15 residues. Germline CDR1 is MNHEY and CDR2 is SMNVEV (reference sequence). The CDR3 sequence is CASRQGLADPYEQYF. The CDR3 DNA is TGTGCCAGCAGGCAGGGACTAGCGGACCCCTACGAGCAGTACTTC.

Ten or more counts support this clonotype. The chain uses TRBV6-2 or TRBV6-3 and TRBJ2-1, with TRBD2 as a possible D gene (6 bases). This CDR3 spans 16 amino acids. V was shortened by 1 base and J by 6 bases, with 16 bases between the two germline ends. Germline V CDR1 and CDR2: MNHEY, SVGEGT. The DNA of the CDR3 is TGTGCCAGCAGTTACTATCAGGCGGGAAGGGGCAATGAGCAGTTCTTC. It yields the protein CASSYYQAGRGNEQFF.

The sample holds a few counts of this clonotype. CDR3 in amino acids: CASSYSPGGPHEQYV. DNA of the CDR3: TGTGCCAGCAGTTACTCGCCGGGAGGGCCCCACGAGCAGTACGTC. The chain carries TRBV6-2 or TRBV6-3 and TRBJ2-7; 8 bases line up with TRBD2. This CDR3 is 15 amino acids long. With V trimmed by 0 bases and J by 5 bases, 6 bases remained unmatched. Germline CDR1 reads MNHEY; CDR2 reads SVGEGT.

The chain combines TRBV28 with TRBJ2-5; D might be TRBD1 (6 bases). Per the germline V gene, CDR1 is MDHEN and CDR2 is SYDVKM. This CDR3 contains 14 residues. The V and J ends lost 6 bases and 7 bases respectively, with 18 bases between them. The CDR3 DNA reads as TGTGCCAGCAGCCTCCCCCTTCCACAGGGGACCCAGTACTTC. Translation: CASSLPLPQGTQYF.

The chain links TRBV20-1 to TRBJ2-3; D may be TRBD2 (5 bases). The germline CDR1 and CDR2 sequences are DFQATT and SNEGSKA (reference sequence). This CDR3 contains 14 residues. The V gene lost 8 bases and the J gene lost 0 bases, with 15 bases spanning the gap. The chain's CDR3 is CSQSRLPSTDTQYF. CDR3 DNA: TGCAGTCAGTCCAGACTACCCAGCACAGATACGCAGTATTTT.

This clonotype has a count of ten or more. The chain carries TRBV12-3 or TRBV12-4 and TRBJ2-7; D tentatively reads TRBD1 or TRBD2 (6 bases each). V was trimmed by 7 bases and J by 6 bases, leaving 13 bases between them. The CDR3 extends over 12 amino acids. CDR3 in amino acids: CASNRRGGEQYF. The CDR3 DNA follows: TGTGCCAGCAATCGCAGGGGAGGCGAGCAGTACTTC.

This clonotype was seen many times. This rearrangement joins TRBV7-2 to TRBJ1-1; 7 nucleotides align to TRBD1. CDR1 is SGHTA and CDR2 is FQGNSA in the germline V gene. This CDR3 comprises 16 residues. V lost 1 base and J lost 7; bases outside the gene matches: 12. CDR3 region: CASSLEWRTGVIEAFF. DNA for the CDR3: TGTGCCAGCAGCTTAGAGTGGAGGACAGGCGTGATTGAAGCTTTCTTT.

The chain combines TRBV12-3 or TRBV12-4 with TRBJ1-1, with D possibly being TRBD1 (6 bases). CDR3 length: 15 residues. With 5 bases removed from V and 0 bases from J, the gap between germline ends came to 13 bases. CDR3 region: CASSLDRIMNTEAFF. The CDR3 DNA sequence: TGTGCCAGCAGTCTCGACAGGATTATGAACACTGAAGCTTTCTTT.

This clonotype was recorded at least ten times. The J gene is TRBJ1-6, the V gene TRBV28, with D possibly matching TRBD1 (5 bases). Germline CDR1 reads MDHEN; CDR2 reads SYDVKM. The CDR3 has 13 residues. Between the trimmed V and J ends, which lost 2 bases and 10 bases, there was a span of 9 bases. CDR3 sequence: CASSLQGRSPLHF. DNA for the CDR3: TGTGCCAGCAGTTTACAGGGACGATCACCCCTCCACTTT.

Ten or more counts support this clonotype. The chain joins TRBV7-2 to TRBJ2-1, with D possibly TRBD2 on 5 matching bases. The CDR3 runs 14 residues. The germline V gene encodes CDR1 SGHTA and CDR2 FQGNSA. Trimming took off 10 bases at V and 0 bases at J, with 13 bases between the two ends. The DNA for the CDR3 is TGTGCCACCTCCCCGGGAAGCTCCTACAATGAGCAGTTCTTC. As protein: CATSPGSSYNEQFF.

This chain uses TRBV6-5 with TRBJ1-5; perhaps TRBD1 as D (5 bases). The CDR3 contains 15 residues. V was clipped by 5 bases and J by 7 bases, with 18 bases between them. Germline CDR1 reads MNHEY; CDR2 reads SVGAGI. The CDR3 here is CASSHDSLVRQPQHF. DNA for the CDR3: TGTGCCAGCAGTCACGACAGTTTGGTTAGGCAGCCCCAGCATTTT.

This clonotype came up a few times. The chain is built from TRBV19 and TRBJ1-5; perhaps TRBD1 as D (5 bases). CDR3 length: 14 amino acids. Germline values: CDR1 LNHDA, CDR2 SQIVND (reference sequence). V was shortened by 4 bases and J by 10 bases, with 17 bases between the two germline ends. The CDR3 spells CASSRGTEQLPQHF. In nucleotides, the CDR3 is TGTGCCAGTAGTAGGGGGACCGAGCAACTACCCCAGCATTTT.

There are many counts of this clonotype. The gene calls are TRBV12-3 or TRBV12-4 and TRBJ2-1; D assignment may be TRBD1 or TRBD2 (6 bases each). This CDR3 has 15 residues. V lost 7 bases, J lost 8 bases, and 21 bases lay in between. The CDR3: CASTSGAGLGHEQFF. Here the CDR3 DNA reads TGTGCCAGCACTTCGGGGGCGGGACTCGGGCATGAGCAGTTCTTC.

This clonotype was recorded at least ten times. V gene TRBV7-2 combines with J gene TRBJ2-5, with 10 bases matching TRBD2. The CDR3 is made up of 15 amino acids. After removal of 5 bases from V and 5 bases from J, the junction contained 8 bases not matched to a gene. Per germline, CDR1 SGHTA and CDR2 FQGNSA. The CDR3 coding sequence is TGTGCCAGCAGCCCTCAACTAGCGGGATCTGAGACCCAGTACTTC. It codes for CASSPQLAGSETQYF. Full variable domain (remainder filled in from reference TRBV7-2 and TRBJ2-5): GAGVSQSPSNKVTEKGKDVELRCDPISGHTALYWYRQSLGQGLEFLIYFQGNSAPDKSGLPSDRFSAERTGGSVSTLTIQRTQQEDSAVYLCASSPQLAGSETQYFGPGTRLLVL.